A single sample is the source of the 7 T cell receptor beta chains below, sequenced in a study of Tregs in tolerant kidney transplant recipients. TCRdb's table, derived via immunoSEQ multiplex PCR, lists solely in-frame clones and lacks some. In total, the table holds about 15,000 clones. The nonmyeloablative bone marrow transplants came from related graft donors, with transient mixed chimerism. Sequenced here: CD4+ T cells from blood (PBMCs), sampled 12 months after the transplant. The receptor set was obtained from a human patient who received a combined kidney and bone marrow transplant. These T cells may partly come from the graft donor.

This clone is classed as medium-sized by frequency. The CDR3 end falls 3 residues outside the read, so it is completed with the germline J gene. This chain joins TRBV20-1 and TRBJ2-6, with 8 bases that match TRBD1. V dropped 6 bases and J dropped 0; count of bases not matched to a gene: 7. Germline V gives CDR1 DFQATT, CDR2 SNEGSKA (reference sequence). The CDR3 runs 16 residues. Partial CDR3 DNA: TGCAGTGCCCGCAGGGGGCGCGACTCTGGGGCCAACGTC. Translation gives CSARRGRDSGANV. The CDR3 in its entirety is CSARRGRDSGANVLTF.

A remark on this clone: Coverage ceases 3 residues before the CDR3 finishes, and the germline J gene fills in the end. V gene TRBV20-1 combines with J gene TRBJ1-1; tentatively, D is TRBD1 (6 bases). The CDR3 has 13 amino acids. V was pared by 5 bases and J by 0 bases, with 10 bases between. Per germline, CDR1 DFQATT and CDR2 SNEGSKA (reference sequence). CDR3: CSAEGQLNTEAFF. CDR3 DNA, as far as it was read: TGCAGTGCTGAAGGACAGTTGAACACTGAA.

Regarding this clone: The read ends 3 residues shy of where the CDR3 ends; the end is completed using the germline J gene. The rearrangement joins TRBV19 to TRBJ2-7, with 8 bases aligning to TRBD1. The CDR3 loop spans 14 amino acids. V shed 5 bases, J shed 2 bases, and the junction held 5 bases outside the gene matches. Germline V gene lookup returns CDR1 LNHDA and CDR2 SQIVND (reference sequence). The CDR3: CASSRQGAAYEQYF. Partial CDR3 DNA: TGTGCCAGTAGTCGGCAGGGGGCAGCCTACGAG.

As regards this clone: The CDR3 end falls 3 residues outside the read, so it is completed with the germline J gene. The chain uses TRBV6-2 or TRBV6-3 and TRBJ2-3; 11 nucleotides agree with TRBD2. V dropped 8 bases and J dropped 7; count of bases not matched to a gene: 8. The CDR3 is 14 residues long. The germline V gene encodes CDR1 MNHEY and CDR2 SVGEGT. Partial CDR3 DNA: TGTGCCAGCCTAACCGGGACTAGCGGATATACG. Protein: CASLTGTSGYT. In full, the CDR3 reads CASLTGTSGYTQYF.

In regard to this clone: Coverage ceases 3 residues before the CDR3 finishes, and the germline J gene fills in the end. The chain has TRBV19 and TRBJ1-1; 8 nucleotides agree with TRBD1. CDR3 length: 13 amino acids. CDR1 is LNHDA, CDR2 SQIVND, per germline (reference sequence). CDR3 residues: CASSTFGQGKAFF. The DNA read from the CDR3 is TGTGCCAGTAGTACCTTTGGACAGGGAAAG.

To note about this clone: Read data end 3 residues before the CDR3 end; the end is taken from the germline J gene. The V and J genes are TRBV5-4 and TRBJ2-7; 10 nucleotides agree with TRBD1. Germline loops: CDR1 SGHNT, CDR2 YYREEE (reference sequence). Losses at the gene ends were 2 bases for V and 5 bases for J; bases not matched to a gene: 10. The CDR3 length is 16 residues. The CDR3 DNA, read in part, is TGTGCCAGCAGCTTCCCTCTGGGACAGGGGTGCGACGAG. Translating gives CASSFPLGQGCDE. The whole CDR3 protein is CASSFPLGQGCDEQYF.

As regards this clone: The read is 3 residues too short to cover the CDR3 end, so that end is filled in from the germline J gene. The chain recombines TRBV7-3 with TRBJ2-2, with TRBD2 matching 10 bases. The CDR3 is 16 residues long. From germline, CDR1 is SGHTA and CDR2 FQGTGA. The V gene end was trimmed by 1 base and the J gene end by 2 bases; junction bases not matched to a gene: 1. The DNA read from the CDR3 is TGTGCCAGCAGCTTAATAGCGGGAGGTAACACCGGGGAG. Translated, it gives CASSLIAGGNTGE. The whole CDR3 region reads CASSLIAGGNTGELFF.